A single sample is the source of the 8 T cell receptor beta chains below, sequenced in a study of T cell responses to AZD1222 COVID-19 vaccine. The data were produced by immunoSEQ multiplex PCR, yet TCRdb's version contains in-frame clones alone and is incomplete. The sample has 85,000 to 120,000 clones; 90% are singletons. The sequenced sample was peripheral blood, obtained 28 days after the second AZD1222 dose. Receptors were obtained from an adult who received the AZD1222 COVID-19 vaccine.

The table lists this clone with a few counts. In DNA, the CDR3 is TGCGCCAGCAGCGGAGGACTGACCCAAGAGACCCAGTACTTC. It is translated as CASSGGLTQETQYF. V and J are TRBV5-1 and TRBJ2-5; D is perhaps TRBD2 (5 bases). CDR3 length: 14 amino acids. With 4 bases removed from V and 1 base from J, the gap between germline ends came to 11 bases. CDR1 SGHRS and CDR2 YFSETQ come from the germline V gene.

V and J are TRBV24-1 and TRBJ2-2, with 15 bases that match TRBD2. Per germline, CDR1 KGHDR and CDR2 SFDVKD. With V trimmed by 5 bases and J by 0 bases, 15 bases remained unmatched. The CDR3 is 22 amino acids. DNA of the CDR3: TGTGCCACCAGTGGTCCAGGGAGAGGGACTAGCGGGGGGCTAGCGAACACCGGGGAGCTGTTTTTT. This encodes CATSGPGRGTSGGLANTGELFF.

The chain recombines TRBV27 with TRBJ1-3; 9 bases are a match to TRBD1. This CDR3 region has 14 residues. With V trimmed by 5 bases and J by 3 bases, 2 bases remained unmatched. Germline V lookup: CDR1 MNHEY, CDR2 SMNVEV (reference sequence). CDR3 DNA sequence: TGTGCCAGCAGTACAGGGGGCGTTGGAAACACCATATATTTT. Translating it yields CASSTGGVGNTIYF.

V gene TRBV6-6 combines with J gene TRBJ1-5; D remains ambiguous. The germline CDR1 and CDR2 sequences are MNHNY and SVGAGI (reference sequence). This CDR3 has 16 residues. Deletions cut 6 bases from V and 4 bases from J, with 19 bases between. CDR3 bases: TGTGCCAGCAGGACCCAGATGGGGAGGTCGAATCAGCCCCAGCATTTT. This sequence encodes CASRTQMGRSNQPQHF.

The chain links TRBV5-5 to TRBJ1-1; D might be TRBD1 (5 bases). V lost 2 bases and J lost 2, with 13 bases in between. The CDR3 totals 15 residues. Germline CDR1 is SGHKS and CDR2 is YYEKEE (reference sequence). CDR3 nucleotides: TGTGCCAGCAGCTTCTTTGGCGGGGGAAACACTGAAGCTTTCTTT. Residues: CASSFFGGGNTEAFF. The full variable domain, rest sourced from reference TRBV5-5 and TRBJ1-1, is DAGVTQSPTHLIKTRGQQVTLRCSPISGHKSVSWYQQVLGQGPQFIFQYYEKEERGRGNFPDRFSARQFPNYSSELNVNALLLGDSALYLCASSFFGGGNTEAFFGQGTRLTVV.

The chain is built from TRBV6-4 and TRBJ1-2, with 9 bases identical to TRBD1. Germline CDR1 and CDR2: MRHNA and SNTAGT. The CDR3 length is 15 residues. After removal of 3 bases from V and 4 bases from J, the junction contained 6 bases not matched to a gene. CDR3 amino acids: CASSDTGGNPYGYTF. For the CDR3, the DNA is TGTGCCAGCAGTGATACAGGGGGCAACCCCTATGGCTACACCTTC.

This chain joins TRBV19 and TRBJ1-4; 9 bases agree with TRBD1. The CDR3 has 17 amino acids. The germline gives CDR1 LNHDA, CDR2 SQIVND (reference sequence). V lost 3 bases and J lost 2; bases outside the gene matches: 7. The CDR3: CASSIGGQGVTNEKLFF. The CDR3 DNA follows: TGTGCCAGTAGTATCGGGGGACAGGGAGTGACTAATGAAAAACTGTTTTTT.

This rearrangement joins TRBV7-4 to TRBJ1-5; D is unclear. This CDR3 is built from 14 residues. From germline, CDR1 is SGHVT and CDR2 SQSDAQ. Trimming removed 0 bases from V and 6 bases from J, with 9 bases in between. The chain's CDR3 is CASSLAGPCQPQHF. The DNA of the CDR3 is TGTGCCAGCAGCTTAGCGGGTCCCTGTCAGCCCCAGCATTTT.